The 14 T cell receptor beta chains presented below share a single source sample, sequenced in a study of T cells after yellow fever vaccination. TCRdb recomputed calls from the 5' RACE reads with MiXCR, one row per CDR3 protein. Among 450,000 to 550,000 distinct CDR3 sequences listed, 21% were seen once. Specimen: PBMCs, collected less than 25 days after the first yellow fever vaccination. The source of these receptors is a man between 18 and 35 years old who received the YFV17D yellow fever vaccine.

This clonotype was counted only a few times. This sequence joins TRBV2 and TRBJ1-2, with D maybe TRBD1 (5 bases). This CDR3 has 15 amino acids. The V end lost 4 bases, the J end lost 2 bases, and 14 bases lay between the germline ends. Germline V CDR1 and CDR2: SNHLY, FYNNEI. This CDR3 is CASSVESGRNYGYTF. Here the CDR3 DNA reads TGTGCCAGCAGTGTGGAATCGGGACGGAACTATGGCTACACCTTC. Full variable domain (missing parts from reference TRBV2 and TRBJ1-2): EPEVTQTPSHQVTQMGQEVILRCVPISNHLYFYWYRQILGQKVEFLVSFYNNEISEKSEIFDDQFSVERPDGSNFTLKIRSTKLEDSAMYFCASSVESGRNYGYTFGSGTRLTVV.

The chain employs TRBV29-1 and TRBJ2-3; D may be TRBD1 (6 bases). This CDR3 has 14 amino acids. Trimming took off 6 bases at V and 0 bases at J, with 13 bases between the two ends. Germline-derived CDR1 and CDR2 are SQVTM and ANQGSEA. DNA for the CDR3: TGCAGCGTGGCTCCGGGACAAAGCACAGATACGCAGTATTTT. Translating gives CSVAPGQSTDTQYF.

This clonotype was counted only a few times. This rearrangement joins TRBV5-1 to TRBJ2-5; the match to TRBD2 covers 11 bases. The CDR3 is 16 amino acids. The V and J ends lost 5 bases and 1 base, in that order; junction bases with no gene match: 7. The germline V gene has CDR1 SGHRS and CDR2 YFSETQ. CDR3 sequence reads: CASSSGTSGFQETQYF. The DNA for the CDR3 is TGCGCCAGCAGTTCCGGGACTAGCGGTTTCCAAGAGACCCAGTACTTC.

The V and J genes are TRBV5-4 and TRBJ2-7, with no clear D. Germline V lookup: CDR1 SGHNT, CDR2 YYREEE (reference sequence). CDR3 length: 12 amino acids. The germline V and J ends were trimmed by 0 bases and 6 bases, with 7 bases remaining between them. The CDR3 DNA follows: TGTGCCAGCAGCTTGGGGCCCACCGAGCAGTACTTC. Its translation: CASSLGPTEQYF.

The chain is built from TRBV5-1 and TRBJ2-3; 9 nucleotides match TRBD2. The junction had 4 bases not matched to a gene; V was cut back by 1 base and J by 1 base. Germline-derived CDR1 and CDR2 are SGHRS and YFSETQ. The CDR3 is 16 amino acids. The DNA for the CDR3 is TGCGCCAGCAGCTTGTTCCCTAGCGGGGGCACAGATACGCAGTATTTT. Encoded protein: CASSLFPSGGTDTQYF.

This clonotype was counted between two and nine times. At one of its ends the junction is not consistent with the germline gene, which may arise from a read error. The CDR3 protein is CTSSLWRGGETQYF. The CDR3 DNA sequence: TGCACCAGCAGTTTATGGCGGGGAGGGGAGACCCAGTACTTC. The V and J genes are TRBV27 and TRBJ2-5; 7 bases match TRBD2. The CDR3 is 14 amino acids. Germline V gene sequence: CDR1 MNHEY, CDR2 SMNVEV (reference sequence).

This clonotype was counted a few times. The chain employs TRBV13 and TRBJ2-3; 7 bases agree with TRBD2. With 2 bases clipped from V and 4 bases from J, the junction kept 6 bases outside the gene matches. Germline loops: CDR1 PRHDT, CDR2 FYEKMQ (reference sequence). The CDR3 runs to 15 residues. CDR3 region: CASSLSGEGPDTQYF. The CDR3 DNA is TGTGCCAGCAGCTTAAGCGGGGAGGGGCCAGATACGCAGTATTTT.

This chain uses TRBV4-1 with TRBJ2-3; possibly TRBD2 for D (6 bases). This CDR3 has 16 amino acids. Germline CDR1 reads MGHRA; CDR2 reads YSYEKL. Trimming took 0 bases from V and 2 from J, leaving 12 bases between them. The DNA for the CDR3 is TGCGCCAGCAGCCAAGATGGAGGGGTCTCCACAGATACGCAGTATTTT. Translated: CASSQDGGVSTDTQYF.

This clonotype occurred once. The chain recombines TRBV6-1 with TRBJ2-1; D is ambiguous. This CDR3 comprises 14 residues. Germline V gives CDR1 MNHNS, CDR2 SASEGT. Deletions cut 6 bases from V and 7 bases from J, with 16 bases between. The chain's CDR3 is CASSSSYIANEQFF. The CDR3 nucleotides read TGTGCCAGCAGCTCGAGTTACATAGCTAATGAGCAGTTCTTC.

This clonotype was seen a handful of times. This chain uses TRBV29-1 with TRBJ1-2, with 7 bases fitting TRBD1. Germline trimming cut 8 bases from V and 13 bases from J; bases unmatched to any gene: 16. Per the germline V gene, CDR1 is SQVTM and CDR2 is ANQGSEA. The CDR3 has 12 amino acids. The CDR3 protein is CSMTTGTDLVTF. The DNA for the CDR3 is TGCAGCATGACGACAGGGACAGACTTAGTCACCTTC.

The chain links TRBV7-9 to TRBJ2-5; D perhaps matches TRBD2 (6 bases). Germline CDR1 is SEHNR and CDR2 is FQNEAQ (reference sequence). There are 14 residues in the CDR3. V lost 3 bases and J 4 bases, leaving 12 bases between the germline ends. For the CDR3, the DNA is TGTGCCAGCAGCTTCCGGGCGGGGCGAGAGACCCAGTACTTC. This codes for CASSFRAGRETQYF. The whole variable domain, remainder taken from reference TRBV7-9 and TRBJ2-5, is DTGVSQNPRHKITKRGQNVTFRCDPISEHNRLYWYRQTLGQGPEFLTYFQNEAQLEKSRLLSDRFSAERPKGSFSTLEIQRTEQGDSAMYLCASSFRAGRETQYFGPGTRLLVL.

This chain connects TRBV5-1 to TRBJ2-7, with 9 bases fitting TRBD1. This CDR3 has 15 amino acids. V lost 4 bases, J lost 3 bases, and 8 bases stayed unmatched. Germline CDR1 SGHRS, CDR2 YFSETQ. CDR3 nucleotide sequence: TGCGCCAGCAGCCCCGCCGGGACAGGGATCTACGAGCAGTACTTC. This sequence encodes CASSPAGTGIYEQYF.

This clonotype occurred a few times. This chain joins TRBV6-2 or TRBV6-3 and TRBJ2-2; TRBD2 might be the D (5 bases). V shed 2 bases and J shed 3 bases, with 13 bases lying between them. CDR1 is MNHEY, CDR2 SVGEGT, per germline. The CDR3 is 16 amino acids. CDR3 residues: CASSYRAGGYTGELFF. In nucleotides, the CDR3 is TGTGCCAGCAGTTACCGTGCAGGCGGGTACACCGGGGAGCTGTTTTTT.

This clonotype showed up just a few times. The chain links TRBV20-1 to TRBJ1-1; TRBD1 matches at 10 bases. Germline lookup yields CDR1 DFQATT and CDR2 SNEGSKA (reference sequence). The CDR3 has 17 residues. Losses at the gene ends were 0 bases for V and 0 bases for J; bases not matched to a gene: 7. The CDR3 here is CSARDTGQGLVNTEAFF. CDR3 in DNA: TGCAGTGCTAGAGATACGGGACAGGGGCTTGTGAACACTGAAGCTTTCTTT.